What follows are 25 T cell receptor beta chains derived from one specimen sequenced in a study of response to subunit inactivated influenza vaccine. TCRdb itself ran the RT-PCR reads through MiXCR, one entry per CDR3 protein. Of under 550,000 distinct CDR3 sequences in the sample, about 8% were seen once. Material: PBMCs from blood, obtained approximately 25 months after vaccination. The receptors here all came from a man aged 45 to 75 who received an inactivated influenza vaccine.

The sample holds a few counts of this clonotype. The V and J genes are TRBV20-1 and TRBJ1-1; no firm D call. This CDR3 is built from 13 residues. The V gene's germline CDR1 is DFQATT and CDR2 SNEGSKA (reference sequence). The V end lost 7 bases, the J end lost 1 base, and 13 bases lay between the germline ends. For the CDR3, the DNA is TGCAGTGGAGTACGTCAGAAGAACACTGAAGCTTTCTTT. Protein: CSGVRQKNTEAFF.

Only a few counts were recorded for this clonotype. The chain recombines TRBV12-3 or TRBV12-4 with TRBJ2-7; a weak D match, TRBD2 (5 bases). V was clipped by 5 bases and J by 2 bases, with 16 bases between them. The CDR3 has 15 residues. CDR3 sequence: CASSQRTAAPYEQYF. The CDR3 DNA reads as TGTGCCAGCAGTCAAAGGACTGCTGCCCCCTACGAGCAGTACTTC.

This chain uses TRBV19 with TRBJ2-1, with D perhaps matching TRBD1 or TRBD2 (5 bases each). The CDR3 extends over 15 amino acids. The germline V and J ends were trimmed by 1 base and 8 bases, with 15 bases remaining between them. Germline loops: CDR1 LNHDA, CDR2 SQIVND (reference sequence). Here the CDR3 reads CASSIGQNFGDEQFF. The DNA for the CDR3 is TGTGCCAGTAGTATAGGACAGAACTTCGGGGATGAGCAGTTCTTC.

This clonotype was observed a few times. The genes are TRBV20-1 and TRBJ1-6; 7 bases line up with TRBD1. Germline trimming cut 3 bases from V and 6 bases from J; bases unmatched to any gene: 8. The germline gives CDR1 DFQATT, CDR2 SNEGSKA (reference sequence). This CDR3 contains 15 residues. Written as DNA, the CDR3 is TGCAGTGCTAGGGAGGGGGGACAGACTAATTCACCCCTCCACTTT. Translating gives CSAREGGQTNSPLHF.

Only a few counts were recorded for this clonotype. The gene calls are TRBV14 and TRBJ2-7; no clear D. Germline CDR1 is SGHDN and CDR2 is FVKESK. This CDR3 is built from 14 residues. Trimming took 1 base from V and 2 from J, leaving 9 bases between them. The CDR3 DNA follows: TGTGCCAGCAGCCAAGTCGTCGGAACCTACGAGCAGTACTTC. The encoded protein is CASSQVVGTYEQYF.

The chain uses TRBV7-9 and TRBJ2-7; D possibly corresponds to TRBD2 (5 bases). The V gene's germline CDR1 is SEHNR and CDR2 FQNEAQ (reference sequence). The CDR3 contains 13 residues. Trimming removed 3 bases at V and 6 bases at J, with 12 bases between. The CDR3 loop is CASSFSSISEQYF. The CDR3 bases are TGTGCCAGCAGCTTCTCTAGCATTTCCGAGCAGTACTTC.

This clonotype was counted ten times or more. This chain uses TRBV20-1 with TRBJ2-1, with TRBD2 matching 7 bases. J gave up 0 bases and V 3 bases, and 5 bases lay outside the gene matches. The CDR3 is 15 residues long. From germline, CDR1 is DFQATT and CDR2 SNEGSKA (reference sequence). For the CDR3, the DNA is TGCAGTGCTAGGTCGCGGGGGAGCTCCTACAATGAGCAGTTCTTC. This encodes CSARSRGSSYNEQFF.

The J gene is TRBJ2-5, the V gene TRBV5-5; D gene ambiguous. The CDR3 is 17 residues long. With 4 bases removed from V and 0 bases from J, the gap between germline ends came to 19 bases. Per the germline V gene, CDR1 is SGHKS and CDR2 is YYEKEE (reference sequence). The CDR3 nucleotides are TGTGCCAGCAGCAACCAGAGAGGCTCTAGAAACCAAGAGACCCAGTACTTC. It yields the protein CASSNQRGSRNQETQYF.

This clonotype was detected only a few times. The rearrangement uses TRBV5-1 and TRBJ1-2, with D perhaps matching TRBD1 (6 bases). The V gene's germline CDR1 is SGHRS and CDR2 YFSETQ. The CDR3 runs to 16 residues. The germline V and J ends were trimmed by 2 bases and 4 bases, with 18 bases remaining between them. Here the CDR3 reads CASSLSGGTIIYGYTF. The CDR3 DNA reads TGCGCCAGCAGCTTATCCGGAGGGACAATCATCTATGGCTACACCTTC.

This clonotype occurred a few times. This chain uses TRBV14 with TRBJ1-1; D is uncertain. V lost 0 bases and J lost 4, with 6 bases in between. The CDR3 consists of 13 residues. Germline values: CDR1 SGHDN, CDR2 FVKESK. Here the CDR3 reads CASSQDWGTEAFF. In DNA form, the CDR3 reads TGTGCCAGCAGCCAAGATTGGGGCACTGAAGCTTTCTTT.

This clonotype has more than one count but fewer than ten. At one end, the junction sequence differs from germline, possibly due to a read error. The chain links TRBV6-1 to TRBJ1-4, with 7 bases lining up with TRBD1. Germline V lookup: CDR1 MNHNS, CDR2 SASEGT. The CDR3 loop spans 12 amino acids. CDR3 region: CASSEKRGQLGF. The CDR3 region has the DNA TGTGCCAGCAGTGAAAAAAGGGGGCAGCTCGGATTT.

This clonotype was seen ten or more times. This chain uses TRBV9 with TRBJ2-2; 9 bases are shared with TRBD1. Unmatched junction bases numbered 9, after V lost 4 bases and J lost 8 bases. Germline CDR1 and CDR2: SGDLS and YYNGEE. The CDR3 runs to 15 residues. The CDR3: CASSPHYRGLGELFF. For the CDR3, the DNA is TGTGCCAGCAGCCCCCACTACAGGGGGCTGGGGGAGCTGTTTTTT.

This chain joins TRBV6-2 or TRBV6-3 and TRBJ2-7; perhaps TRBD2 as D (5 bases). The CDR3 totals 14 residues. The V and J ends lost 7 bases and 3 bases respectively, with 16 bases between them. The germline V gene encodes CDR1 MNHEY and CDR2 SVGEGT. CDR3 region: CASKPSGSHYEQYF. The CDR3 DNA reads TGTGCCAGCAAGCCCTCGGGATCTCACTACGAGCAGTACTTC.

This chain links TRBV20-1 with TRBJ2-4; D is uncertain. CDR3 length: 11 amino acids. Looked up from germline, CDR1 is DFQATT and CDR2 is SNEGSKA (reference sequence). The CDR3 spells CSLLAKNIQYF. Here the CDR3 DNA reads TGCAGCCTCTTAGCCAAAAACATTCAGTACTTC.

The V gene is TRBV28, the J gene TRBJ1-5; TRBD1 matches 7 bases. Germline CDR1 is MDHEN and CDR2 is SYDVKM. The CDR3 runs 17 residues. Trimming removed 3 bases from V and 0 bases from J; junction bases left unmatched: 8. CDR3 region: CASSLLGGSISNQPQHF. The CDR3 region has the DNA TGTGCCAGCAGTTTGTTAGGGGGCTCGATTAGCAATCAGCCCCAGCATTTT.

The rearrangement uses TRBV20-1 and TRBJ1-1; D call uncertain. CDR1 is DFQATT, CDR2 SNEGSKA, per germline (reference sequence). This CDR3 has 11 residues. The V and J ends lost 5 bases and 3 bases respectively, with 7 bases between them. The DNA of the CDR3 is TGCAGTGCTGAAGAGGACACTGAAGCTTTCTTT. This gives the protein CSAEEDTEAFF.

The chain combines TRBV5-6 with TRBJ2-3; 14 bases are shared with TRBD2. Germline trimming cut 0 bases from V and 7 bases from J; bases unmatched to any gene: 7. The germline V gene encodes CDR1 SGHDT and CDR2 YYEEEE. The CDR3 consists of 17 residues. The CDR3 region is CASSLGLTSGRANTQYF. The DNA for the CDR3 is TGTGCCAGCAGCTTGGGTTTGACTAGCGGGAGGGCGAATACGCAGTATTTT.

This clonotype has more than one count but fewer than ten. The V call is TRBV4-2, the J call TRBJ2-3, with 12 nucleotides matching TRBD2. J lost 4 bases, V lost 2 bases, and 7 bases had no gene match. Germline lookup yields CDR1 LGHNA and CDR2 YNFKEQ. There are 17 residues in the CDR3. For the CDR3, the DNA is TGTGCCAGCAGCCAATTGCCCCTAGCGGGGGGGGCAGATACGCAGTATTTT. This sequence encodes CASSQLPLAGGADTQYF.

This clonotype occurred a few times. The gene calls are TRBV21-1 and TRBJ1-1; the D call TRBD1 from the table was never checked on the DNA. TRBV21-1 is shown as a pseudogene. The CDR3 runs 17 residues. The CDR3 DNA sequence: TGTGCCAGCAGCAAAGGGGACCACAGGGGGTCTGGCACTGAAGCTTTCTTT. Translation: CASSKGDHRGSGTEAFF.

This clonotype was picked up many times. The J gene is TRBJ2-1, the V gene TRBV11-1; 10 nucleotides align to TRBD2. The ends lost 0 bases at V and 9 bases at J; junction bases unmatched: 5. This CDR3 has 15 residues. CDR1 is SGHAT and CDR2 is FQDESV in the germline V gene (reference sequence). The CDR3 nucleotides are TGTGCCAGCAGCTTAGCTAGCGGGAGGTCTGGTGAGCAGTTCTTC. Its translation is CASSLASGRSGEQFF.

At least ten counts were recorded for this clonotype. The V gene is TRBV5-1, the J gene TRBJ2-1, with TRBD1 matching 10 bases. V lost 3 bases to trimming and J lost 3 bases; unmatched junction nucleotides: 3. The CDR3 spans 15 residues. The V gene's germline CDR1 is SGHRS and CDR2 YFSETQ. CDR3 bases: TGCGCCAGCAGCTCCGGGACAGGGGTCTACAATGAGCAGTTCTTC. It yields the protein CASSSGTGVYNEQFF.

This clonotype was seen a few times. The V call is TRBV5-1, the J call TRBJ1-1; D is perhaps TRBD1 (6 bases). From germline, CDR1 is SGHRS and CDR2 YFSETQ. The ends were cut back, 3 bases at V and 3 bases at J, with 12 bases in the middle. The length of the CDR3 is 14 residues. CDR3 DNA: TGCGCCAGCAGCTCAGCAAACAGGGACACTGAAGCTTTCTTT. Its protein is CASSSANRDTEAFF.

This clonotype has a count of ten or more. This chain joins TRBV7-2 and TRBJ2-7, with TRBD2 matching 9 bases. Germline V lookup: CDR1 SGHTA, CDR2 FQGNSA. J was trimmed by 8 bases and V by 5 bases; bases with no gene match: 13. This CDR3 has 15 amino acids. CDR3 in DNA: TGTGCCAGCAGCCTAGACGGGACTAGCCTTTTCCAGCAGTACTTC. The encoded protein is CASSLDGTSLFQQYF.

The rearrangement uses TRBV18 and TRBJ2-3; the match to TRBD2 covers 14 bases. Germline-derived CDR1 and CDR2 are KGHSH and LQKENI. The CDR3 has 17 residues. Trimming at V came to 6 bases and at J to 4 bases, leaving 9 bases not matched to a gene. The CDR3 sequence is CASSSMGLAGVPDTQYF. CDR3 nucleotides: TGTGCCAGCTCCTCGATGGGACTAGCGGGAGTGCCAGATACGCAGTATTTT.

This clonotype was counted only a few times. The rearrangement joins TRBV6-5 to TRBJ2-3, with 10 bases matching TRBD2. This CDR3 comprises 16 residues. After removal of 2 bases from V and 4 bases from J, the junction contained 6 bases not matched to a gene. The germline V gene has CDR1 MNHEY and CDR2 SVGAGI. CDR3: CASSYRLAGVADTQYF. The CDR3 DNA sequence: TGTGCCAGCAGTTACCGTCTAGCGGGAGTGGCAGATACGCAGTATTTT.